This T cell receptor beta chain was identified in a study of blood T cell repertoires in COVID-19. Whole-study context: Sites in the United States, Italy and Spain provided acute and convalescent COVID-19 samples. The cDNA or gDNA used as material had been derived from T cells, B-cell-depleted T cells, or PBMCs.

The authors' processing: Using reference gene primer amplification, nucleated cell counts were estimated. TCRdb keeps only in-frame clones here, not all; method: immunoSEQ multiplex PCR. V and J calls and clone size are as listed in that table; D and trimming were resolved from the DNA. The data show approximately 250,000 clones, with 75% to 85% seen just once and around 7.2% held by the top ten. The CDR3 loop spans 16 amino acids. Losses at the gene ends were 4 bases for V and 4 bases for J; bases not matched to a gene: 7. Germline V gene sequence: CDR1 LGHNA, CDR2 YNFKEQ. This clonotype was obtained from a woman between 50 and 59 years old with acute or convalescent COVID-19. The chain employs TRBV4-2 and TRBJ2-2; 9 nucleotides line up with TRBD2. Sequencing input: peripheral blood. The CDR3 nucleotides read TGTGCCAGCAGCCCAGCGGGAGGAGGTAGCACCGGGGAGCTGTTTTTT. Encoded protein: CASSPAGGGSTGELFF.